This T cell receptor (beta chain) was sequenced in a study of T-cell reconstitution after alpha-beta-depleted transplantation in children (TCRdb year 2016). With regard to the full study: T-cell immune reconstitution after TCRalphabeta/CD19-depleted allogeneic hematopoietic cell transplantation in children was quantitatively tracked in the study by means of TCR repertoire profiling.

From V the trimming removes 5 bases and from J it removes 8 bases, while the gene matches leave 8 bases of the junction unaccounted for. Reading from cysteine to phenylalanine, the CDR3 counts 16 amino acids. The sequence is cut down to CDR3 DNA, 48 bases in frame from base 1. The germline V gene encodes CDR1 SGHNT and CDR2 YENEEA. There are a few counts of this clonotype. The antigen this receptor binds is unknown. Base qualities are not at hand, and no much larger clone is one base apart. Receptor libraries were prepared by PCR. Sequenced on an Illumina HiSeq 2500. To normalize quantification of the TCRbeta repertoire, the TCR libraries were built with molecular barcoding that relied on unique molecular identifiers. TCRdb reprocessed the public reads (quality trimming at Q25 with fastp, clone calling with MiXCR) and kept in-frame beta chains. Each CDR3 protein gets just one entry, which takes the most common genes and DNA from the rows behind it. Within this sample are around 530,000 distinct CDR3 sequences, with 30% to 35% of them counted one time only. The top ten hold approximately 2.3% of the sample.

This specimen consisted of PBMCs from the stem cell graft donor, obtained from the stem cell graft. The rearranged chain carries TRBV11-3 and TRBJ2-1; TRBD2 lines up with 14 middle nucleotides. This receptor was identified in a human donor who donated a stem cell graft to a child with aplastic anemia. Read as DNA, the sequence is TGTGCCAGCAGCGCGCCGGGACTAGCGGGAGTCCATGAGCAGTTCTTC. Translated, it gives CASSAPGLAGVHEQFF.